The 3 T cell receptor beta chains reported below all come from one sample, sequenced in a study of T cells in localized non-small cell lung cancer. TCRdb keeps only in-frame clones here, not all; method: immunoSEQ multiplex PCR. This sample has about a thousand clones, with approximately 22% found just once. The specimen comprised normal lung tissue next to the tumor, sampled before any cancer treatment. The source is a woman aged 40-70 years with stage III lung adenocarcinoma.

This rearrangement joins TRBV28 to TRBJ1-4; D is unclear. The CDR3 is 15 amino acids. CDR1 MDHEN and CDR2 SYDVKM come from the germline V gene. V lost 6 bases and J lost 0, with 11 bases in between. Here the CDR3 DNA reads TGTGCCAGCAGGGCTGTGGGAGCAACTAATGAAAAACTGTTTTTT. Translated: CASRAVGATNEKLFF.

In its sample, this clone ranks as large. The chain is built from TRBV9 and TRBJ2-5, with 11 bases lining up with TRBD2. After removal of 4 bases from V and 4 bases from J, the junction contained 9 bases not matched to a gene. The CDR3 covers 16 residues. Germline V gene sequence: CDR1 SGDLS, CDR2 YYNGEE. CDR3 region: CASSTRSGGARETQYF. The CDR3 DNA reads as TGTGCCAGCAGCACCCGTAGCGGGGGGGCCAGAGAGACCCAGTACTTC.

The rearrangement joins TRBV19 to TRBJ2-3; 10 nucleotides line up with TRBD2. Germline V gene lookup returns CDR1 LNHDA and CDR2 SQIVND (reference sequence). Trimming cost V 6 bases and J 7 bases; bases outside gene matches: 4. CDR3 length: 13 amino acids. The CDR3 loop is CASSLAGAHTQYF. For the CDR3, the DNA is TGTGCCAGTAGCCTAGCGGGGGCACATACGCAGTATTTT.